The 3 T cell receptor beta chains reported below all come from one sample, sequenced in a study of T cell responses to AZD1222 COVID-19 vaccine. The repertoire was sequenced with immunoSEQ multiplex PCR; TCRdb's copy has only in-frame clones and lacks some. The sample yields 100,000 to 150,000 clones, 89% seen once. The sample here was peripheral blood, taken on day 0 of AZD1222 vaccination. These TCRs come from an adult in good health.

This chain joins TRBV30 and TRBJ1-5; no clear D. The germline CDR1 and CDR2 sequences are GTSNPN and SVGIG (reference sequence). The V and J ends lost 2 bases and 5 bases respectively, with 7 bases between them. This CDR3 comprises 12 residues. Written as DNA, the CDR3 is TGTGCCTGGAGTCCGGAAGATCAGCCCCAGCATTTT. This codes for CAWSPEDQPQHF.

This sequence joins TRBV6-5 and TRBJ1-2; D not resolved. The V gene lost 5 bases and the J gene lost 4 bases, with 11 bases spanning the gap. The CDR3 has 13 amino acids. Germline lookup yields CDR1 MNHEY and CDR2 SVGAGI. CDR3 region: CASSPNKLYGYTF. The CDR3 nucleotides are TGTGCCAGCAGTCCCAACAAACTCTATGGCTACACCTTC.

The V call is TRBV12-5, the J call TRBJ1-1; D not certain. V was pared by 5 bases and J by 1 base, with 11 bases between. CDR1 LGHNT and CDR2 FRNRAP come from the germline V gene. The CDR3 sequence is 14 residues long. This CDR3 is CASGRDGPNTEAFF. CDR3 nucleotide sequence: TGTGCTAGTGGTCGAGACGGACCGAACACTGAAGCTTTCTTT.